This entry describes one T cell receptor beta chain. 60 Vbeta and 13 Jbeta primers were used in PCR. Generated by immunoSEQ multiplex PCR, the TCRdb table keeps only in-frame clones and is missing some. The table has 150,000 or so clones, roughly 80% seen once. The sample is drawn from a study of cytomegalovirus exposure and HLA in healthy donors. The germline CDR1 and CDR2 sequences are LGHNA and YSLEER. Trimming stripped 0 bases from V and 4 bases from J, with 25 bases between. This CDR3 contains 19 residues. This sequence joins TRBV4-3 and TRBJ2-7; weak D call: TRBD2 (5 bases). The receptor comes from a woman between 18 and 30 years old in good health and CMV-seronegative. The sequenced material came from PBMCs. The CDR3 sequence: CASSQDQFAGALKLYEQYF. The DNA of the CDR3 is TGCGCCAGCAGCCAAGATCAATTCGCGGGCGCTTTGAAATTGTACGAGCAGTACTTC.